Listed below are T cell receptor beta chains from one sample, sequenced in a study of blood T cell repertoires in COVID-19. Clones were sequenced by immunoSEQ multiplex PCR, and TCRdb holds only the in-frame ones, with some missing. The sample yields approximately 290,000 clones, around 82% seen once. Sequences were obtained from peripheral blood. Receptors were obtained from a person between 65 and 79 years old with COVID-19, enrolled during active disease. CDR3s include the opening cysteine and the closing phenylalanine or tryptophan. The D gene is left open where the match is weak.

>TRBV4-3|NA
CASRPQIAGANEQFF
>TRBV2|TRBD1
CASRWTGGSEKLFF
>TRBV6-6|NA
CASSSPPRAQHF
>TRBV28|TRBD1
CASSRTGASSEAFF
>TRBV7-9|TRBD1
CASSTGARTEAFF
>TRBV10-1|NA
CASSDWEFPHF
>TRBV6-5|TRBD1
CASSYSDRGGEQYF
>TRBV25-1|TRBD1
CASSGQGAETQYF
>TRBV3-1/TRBV3-2|NA
CASSQLANYEQYF
>TRBV3-1/TRBV3-2|TRBD1
CASSPNRGQAFF
>TRBV28|TRBD1
CASRDRGSNEQFF
>TRBV15|TRBD1
CATSKIGTVYNQPQHF
>TRBV28|TRBD1
CASRPGQGAGIKYEQYF
>TRBV7-6|NA
CASSLDGGPETQYF
>TRBV19|NA
CASLTTPGANVLTF
>TRBV19|TRBD2
CASSSRTSSPDTQYF
>TRBV25-1|TRBD1
CASSEGQDYNSPLHF